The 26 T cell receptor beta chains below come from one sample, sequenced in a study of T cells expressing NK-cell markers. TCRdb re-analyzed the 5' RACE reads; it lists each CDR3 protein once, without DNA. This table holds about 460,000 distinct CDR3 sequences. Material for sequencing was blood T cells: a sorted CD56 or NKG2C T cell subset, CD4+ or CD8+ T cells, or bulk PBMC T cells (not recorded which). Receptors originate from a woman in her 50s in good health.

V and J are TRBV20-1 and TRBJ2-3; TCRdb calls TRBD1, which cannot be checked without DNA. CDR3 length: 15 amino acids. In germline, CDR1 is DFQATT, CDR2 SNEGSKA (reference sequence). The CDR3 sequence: CSARGTRRGADTQYF.

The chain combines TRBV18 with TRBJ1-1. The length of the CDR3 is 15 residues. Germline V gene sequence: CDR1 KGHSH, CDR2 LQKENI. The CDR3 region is CASSFTVTENTEAFF.

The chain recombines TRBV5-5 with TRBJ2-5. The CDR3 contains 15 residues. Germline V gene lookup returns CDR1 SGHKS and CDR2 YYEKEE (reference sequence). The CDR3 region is CASSLEGWSEETQYF.

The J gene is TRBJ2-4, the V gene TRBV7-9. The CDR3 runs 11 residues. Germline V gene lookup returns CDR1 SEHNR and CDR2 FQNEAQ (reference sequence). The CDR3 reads CASSLGADQYF.

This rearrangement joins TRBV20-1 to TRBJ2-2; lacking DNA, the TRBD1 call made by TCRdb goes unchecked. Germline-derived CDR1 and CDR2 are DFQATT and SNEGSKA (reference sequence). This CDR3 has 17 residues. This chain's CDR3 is CSARSADRGPHTGELFF.

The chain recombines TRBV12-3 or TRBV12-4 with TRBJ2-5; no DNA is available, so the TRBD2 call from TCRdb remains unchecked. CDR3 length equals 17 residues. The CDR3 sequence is CASSLWGLGVDQETQYF.

Here the CDR3 reads CASSPQTGPGKLFF. V gene TRBV27 combines with J gene TRBJ1-4; without DNA, the TCRdb call of TRBD1 cannot be checked. Looked up from germline, CDR1 is MNHEY and CDR2 is SMNVEV (reference sequence). The CDR3 totals 14 residues.

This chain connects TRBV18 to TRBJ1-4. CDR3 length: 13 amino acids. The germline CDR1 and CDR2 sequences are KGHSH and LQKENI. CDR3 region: CASGREQNEKLFF.

CDR3 region: CASSERETTYNEQFF. The gene calls are TRBV25-1 and TRBJ2-1; TCRdb proposes TRBD2, but this gene call is untestable without DNA. The CDR3 runs 15 residues. Germline lookup yields CDR1 MGHDK and CDR2 SYGVNS.

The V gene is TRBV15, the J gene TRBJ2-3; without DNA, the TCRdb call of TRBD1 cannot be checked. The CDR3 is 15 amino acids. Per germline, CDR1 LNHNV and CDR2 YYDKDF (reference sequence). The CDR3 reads CATGAGRVSTDTQYF.

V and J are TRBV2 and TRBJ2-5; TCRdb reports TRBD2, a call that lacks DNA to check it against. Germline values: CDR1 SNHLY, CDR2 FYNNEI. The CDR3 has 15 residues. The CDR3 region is CASSPDSGRRETQYF. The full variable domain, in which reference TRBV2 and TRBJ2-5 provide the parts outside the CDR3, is EPEVTQTPSHQVTQMGQEVILRCVPISNHLYFYWYRQILGQKVEFLVSFYNNEISEKSEIFDDQFSVERPDGSNFTLKIRSTKLEDSAMYFCASSPDSGRRETQYFGPGTRLLVL.

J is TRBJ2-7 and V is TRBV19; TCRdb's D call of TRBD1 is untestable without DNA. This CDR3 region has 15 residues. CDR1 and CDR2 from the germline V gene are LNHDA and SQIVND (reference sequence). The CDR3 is CASSILGQGGREQYF.

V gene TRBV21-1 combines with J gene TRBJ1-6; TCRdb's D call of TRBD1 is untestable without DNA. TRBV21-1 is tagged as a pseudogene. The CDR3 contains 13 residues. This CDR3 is CARRQGGDSPLHF.

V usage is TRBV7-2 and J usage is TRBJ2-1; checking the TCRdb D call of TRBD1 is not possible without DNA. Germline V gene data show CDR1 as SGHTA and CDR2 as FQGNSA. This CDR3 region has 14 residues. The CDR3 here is CASSSTPGLNEQFF. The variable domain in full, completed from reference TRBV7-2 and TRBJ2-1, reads GAGVSQSPSNKVTEKGKDVELRCDPISGHTALYWYRQSLGQGLEFLIYFQGNSAPDKSGLPSDRFSAERTGGSVSTLTIQRTQQEDSAVYLCASSSTPGLNEQFFGPGTRLTVL.

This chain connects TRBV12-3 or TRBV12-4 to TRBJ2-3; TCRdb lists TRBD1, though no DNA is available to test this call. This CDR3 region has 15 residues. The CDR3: CASSTAGGRGDTQYF.

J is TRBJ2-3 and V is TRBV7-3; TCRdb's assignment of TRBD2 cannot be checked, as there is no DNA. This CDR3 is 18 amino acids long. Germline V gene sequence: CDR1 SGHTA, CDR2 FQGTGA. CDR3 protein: CASSLMGLAGGSTDTQYF.

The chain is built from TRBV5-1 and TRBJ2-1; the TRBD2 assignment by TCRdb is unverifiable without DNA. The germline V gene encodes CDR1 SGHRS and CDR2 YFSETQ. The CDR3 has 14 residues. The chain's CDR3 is CASSLKPTSGSLFF.

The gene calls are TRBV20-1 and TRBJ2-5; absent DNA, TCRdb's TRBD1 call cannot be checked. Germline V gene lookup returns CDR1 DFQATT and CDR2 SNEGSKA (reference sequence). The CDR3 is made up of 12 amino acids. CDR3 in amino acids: CSAQGRKETQYF.

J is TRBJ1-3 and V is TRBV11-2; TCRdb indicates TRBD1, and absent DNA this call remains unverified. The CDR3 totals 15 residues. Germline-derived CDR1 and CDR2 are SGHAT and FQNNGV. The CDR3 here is CASSLRDHSGNTIYF.

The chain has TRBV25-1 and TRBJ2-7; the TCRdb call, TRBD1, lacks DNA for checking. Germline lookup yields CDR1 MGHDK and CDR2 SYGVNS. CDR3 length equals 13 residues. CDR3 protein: CASKGTGTYEQYF.

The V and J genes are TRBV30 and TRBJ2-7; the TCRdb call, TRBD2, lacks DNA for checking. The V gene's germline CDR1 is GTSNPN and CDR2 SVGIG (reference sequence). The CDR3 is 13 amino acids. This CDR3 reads CAWTRGSTYEQYF.

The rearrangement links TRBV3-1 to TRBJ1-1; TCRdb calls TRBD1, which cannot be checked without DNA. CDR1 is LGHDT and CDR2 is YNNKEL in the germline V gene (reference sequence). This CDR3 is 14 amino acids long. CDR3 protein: CASSQDGGNTEAFF.

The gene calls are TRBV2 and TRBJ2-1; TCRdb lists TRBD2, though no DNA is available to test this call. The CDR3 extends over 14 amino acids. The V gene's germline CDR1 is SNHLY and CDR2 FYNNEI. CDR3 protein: CASRGLAGNNEQFF.

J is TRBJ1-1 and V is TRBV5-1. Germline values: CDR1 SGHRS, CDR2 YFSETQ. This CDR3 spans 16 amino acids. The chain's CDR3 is CASSLVRGLRGFEAFF.

CDR3 residues: CSASRHQGTEAFF. The V call is TRBV20-1, the J call TRBJ1-1; checking the TCRdb D call of TRBD1 is not possible without DNA. This CDR3 has 13 amino acids. Germline assignment: CDR1 DFQATT and CDR2 SNEGSKA (reference sequence).

CDR3 in amino acids: CASSQGRQPSYEQYF. V is TRBV3-1 and J is TRBJ2-7; TCRdb picks TRBD2, but there is no DNA to check that call. Looked up from germline, CDR1 is LGHDT and CDR2 is YNNKEL (reference sequence). The CDR3 has 15 residues.